This T cell receptor (beta chain) was sequenced in a study of response to subunit inactivated influenza vaccine. Study conclusions and caveats: The authors proposed limited new T cell recruitment per seasonal influenza vaccination.

A note on this clonotype: Antigen specificity is unknown.

TCRdb re-called the RT-PCR reads with MiXCR, one entry per CDR3 protein. The table lists almost 250,000 distinct CDR3 sequences, 10% to 15% of them singletons. CDR3 size: 15 residues. V shed 6 bases, J shed 4 bases, and the junction held 11 bases outside the gene matches. In germline, CDR1 is SNHLY, CDR2 FYNNEI. This receptor was identified in a man aged 50-59 years who received an inactivated influenza vaccine. The sample in question was non-naive T cells sorted from PBMCs, obtained around 15 days before vaccination. The chain uses TRBV2 and TRBJ2-7; 8 bases are a match to TRBD1. CDR3 DNA sequence: TGTGCCAGCAGAGCTCCTCGGACAGGGACTTACGAGCAGTACTTC. Amino acids: CASRAPRTGTYEQYF. The whole variable domain, remainder taken from reference TRBV2 and TRBJ2-7, is EPEVTQTPSHQVTQMGQEVILRCVPISNHLYFYWYRQILGQKVEFLVSFYNNEISEKSEIFDDQFSVERPDGSNFTLKIRSTKLEDSAMYFCASRAPRTGTYEQYFGPGTRLTVT.